The 14 T cell receptor beta chains given below trace back to one sample, sequenced in a study of blood T cell repertoires in COVID-19. TCRdb's table, derived via immunoSEQ multiplex PCR, lists solely in-frame clones and lacks some. The data hold more than 85,000 clones, with almost 80% observed a single time. Specimen: peripheral blood. These receptor sequences come from a woman over 75 with active or convalescent COVID-19.

The gene calls are TRBV20-1 and TRBJ2-5, with D perhaps TRBD1 (6 bases). The CDR3 length is 12 residues. V dropped 3 bases and J dropped 3 bases, with 8 bases sitting between them. Germline assignment: CDR1 DFQATT and CDR2 SNEGSKA (reference sequence). For the CDR3, the DNA is TGCAGTGCTAGTGGGACAAAAGAGACCCAGTACTTC. Amino acids: CSASGTKETQYF.

This chain joins TRBV5-1 and TRBJ2-5; the D is unclear. Germline lookup yields CDR1 SGHRS and CDR2 YFSETQ. The CDR3 runs to 14 residues. The V and J ends lost 0 bases and 3 bases respectively, with 9 bases between them. The CDR3 loop reads CASSLGAGKETQYF. The CDR3 DNA follows: TGCGCCAGCAGCTTGGGTGCAGGTAAAGAGACCCAGTACTTC.

The sample holds one count of this clone. The CDR3 protein is CASSEPGVPVNYGYTF. The CDR3 coding sequence is TGTGCCAGCAGTGAACCCGGGGTGCCCGTAAACTATGGCTACACCTTC. The rearrangement joins TRBV25-1 to TRBJ1-2; D gene ambiguous. CDR3 length equals 16 residues. V was trimmed by 2 bases and J by 2 bases, leaving 15 bases between them. Germline lookup yields CDR1 MGHDK and CDR2 SYGVNS.

This clone was detected ten times or more. V usage is TRBV5-4 and J usage is TRBJ1-2; TRBD1 matches at 9 bases. CDR3 length: 15 residues. Per the germline V gene, CDR1 is SGHNT and CDR2 is YYREEE (reference sequence). V was pared by 0 bases and J by 2 bases, with 2 bases of the junction left unmatched. The CDR3 bases are TGTGCCAGCAGCTTGGGGGACAGGGAGAACTATGGCTACACCTTC. It specifies CASSLGDRENYGYTF.

The rearrangement links TRBV7-2 to TRBJ1-2; D gene uncertain. CDR3 size: 15 residues. Germline CDR1 SGHTA, CDR2 FQGNSA. V lost 3 bases, J lost 0 bases, and 11 bases lay in between. Written as DNA, the CDR3 is TGTGCCAGCAGCTTGGCCGGTACAGCTAACTATGGCTACACCTTC. Translation: CASSLAGTANYGYTF.

The count of this clone is one. The chain is built from TRBV4-1 and TRBJ1-6; D might be TRBD1 (5 bases). Trimming cost V 0 bases and J 7 bases, with 13 bases left between them. This CDR3 spans 16 amino acids. In germline, CDR1 is MGHRA, CDR2 YSYEKL. Here the CDR3 reads CASSQERRQLNSPLHF. CDR3 nucleotides: TGCGCCAGCAGCCAAGAGCGGAGACAGTTAAATTCACCCCTCCACTTT.

A single count supports this clone. The chain has TRBV4-3 and TRBJ2-4, with D unresolved. V was clipped by 0 bases and J by 0 bases, with 12 bases between them. Germline V CDR1 and CDR2: LGHNA, YSLEER. The CDR3 spans 17 residues. The chain's CDR3 is CASSQDRSRLAKNIQYF. In DNA, the CDR3 is TGCGCCAGCAGCCAAGATCGGTCCAGACTAGCCAAAAACATTCAGTACTTC.

A single count supports this clone. The chain recombines TRBV4-3 with TRBJ2-7; tentatively, D is TRBD2 (6 bases). V lost 4 bases, J lost 0 bases, and 13 bases lay in between. From germline, CDR1 is LGHNA and CDR2 YSLEER. The CDR3 runs to 15 residues. DNA of the CDR3: TGCGCCAGCAGCCGAGTAGCGGCTGCCTCCTACGAGCAGTACTTC. It codes for CASSRVAAASYEQYF.

This chain links TRBV5-1 with TRBJ1-1; no firm D call. This CDR3 has 13 amino acids. From germline, CDR1 is SGHRS and CDR2 YFSETQ. Trimming pared 4 bases from V and 5 bases from J, leaving 12 bases between. The CDR3 here is CASSHGFLTEAFF. CDR3 bases: TGCGCCAGCAGCCACGGTTTTTTGACTGAAGCTTTCTTT.

V usage is TRBV6-1 and J usage is TRBJ2-7, with TRBD2 matching 10 bases. Per germline, CDR1 MNHNS and CDR2 SASEGT. Losses at the gene ends were 2 bases for V and 5 bases for J; bases not matched to a gene: 9. The CDR3 loop spans 16 amino acids. Written as DNA, the CDR3 is TGTGCCAGCAGTGAATGGGAAGCGGGAGGGGCGGACGAGCAGTACTTC. Its protein is CASSEWEAGGADEQYF.

The CDR3 here is CASSIGRDTYTDTQYF. The CDR3 DNA reads TGTGCCAGTAGTATAGGCCGGGACACATACACAGATACGCAGTATTTT. The rearrangement uses TRBV19 and TRBJ2-3; D is perhaps TRBD1 (6 bases). The CDR3 runs 16 residues. Germline V gene lookup returns CDR1 LNHDA and CDR2 SQIVND (reference sequence). V dropped 1 base and J dropped 2 bases, with 13 bases sitting between them.

V gene TRBV28 combines with J gene TRBJ2-7, with 13 bases matching TRBD2. The CDR3 spans 16 residues. V dropped 5 bases and J dropped 7; count of bases not matched to a gene: 11. The germline CDR1 and CDR2 sequences are MDHEN and SYDVKM. The CDR3 coding sequence is TGTGCCAGCAGTCCCTTTCTAGGACTAGCGGGAGTTGAGCAGTACTTC. It is translated as CASSPFLGLAGVEQYF. The entire variable domain, with the rest obtained from reference TRBV28 and TRBJ2-7, is as follows: DVKVTQSSRYLVKRTGEKVFLECVQDMDHENMFWYRQDPGLGLRLIYFSYDVKMKEKGDIPEGYSVSREKKERFSLILESASTNQTSMYLCASSPFLGLAGVEQYFGPGTRLTVT.

The chain recombines TRBV28 with TRBJ1-1, with 10 bases lining up with TRBD1. Germline CDR1 and CDR2: MDHEN and SYDVKM. This CDR3 has 15 residues. Unmatched junction bases numbered 8, after V lost 6 bases and J lost 4 bases. In DNA, the CDR3 is TGTGCCAGCAGCCCTCCGGGACAGGGGTTCACTGAAGCTTTCTTT. It translates to CASSPPGQGFTEAFF.

This chain uses TRBV6-4 with TRBJ2-1; 8 bases match TRBD2. Looked up from germline, CDR1 is MRHNA and CDR2 is SNTAGT. The CDR3 is 15 amino acids. V shed 4 bases, J shed 9 bases, and the junction held 11 bases outside the gene matches. The CDR3 coding sequence is TGTGCCAGCAGTGTGGCAACAGCGGGAGCGGGTGAGCAGTTCTTC. Translation gives CASSVATAGAGEQFF.